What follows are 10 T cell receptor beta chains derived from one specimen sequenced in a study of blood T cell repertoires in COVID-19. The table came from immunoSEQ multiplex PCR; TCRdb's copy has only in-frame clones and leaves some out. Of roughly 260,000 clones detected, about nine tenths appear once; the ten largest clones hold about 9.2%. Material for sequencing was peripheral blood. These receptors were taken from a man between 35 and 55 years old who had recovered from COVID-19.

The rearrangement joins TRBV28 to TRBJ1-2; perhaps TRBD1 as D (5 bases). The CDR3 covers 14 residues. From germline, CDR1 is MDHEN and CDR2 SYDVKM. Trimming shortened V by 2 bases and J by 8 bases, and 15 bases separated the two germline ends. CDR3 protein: CASSLNGALMGYTF. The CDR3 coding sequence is TGTGCCAGCAGTTTAAATGGGGCCCTTATGGGCTACACCTTC.

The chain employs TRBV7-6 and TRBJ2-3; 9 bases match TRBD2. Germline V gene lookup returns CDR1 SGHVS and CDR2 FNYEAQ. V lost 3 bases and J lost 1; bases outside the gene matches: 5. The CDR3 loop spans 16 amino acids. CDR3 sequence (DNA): TGTGCCAGCAGCTTGCGACTAGCGGACCGCACAGATACGCAGTATTTT. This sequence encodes CASSLRLADRTDTQYF.

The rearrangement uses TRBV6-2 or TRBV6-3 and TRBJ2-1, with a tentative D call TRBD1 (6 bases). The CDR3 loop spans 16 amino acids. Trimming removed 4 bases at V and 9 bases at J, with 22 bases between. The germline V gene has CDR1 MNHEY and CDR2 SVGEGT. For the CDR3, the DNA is TGTGCCAGCAGTTCAATCAGGGGATTAAAACCAAGTGAGCAGTTCTTC. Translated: CASSSIRGLKPSEQFF.

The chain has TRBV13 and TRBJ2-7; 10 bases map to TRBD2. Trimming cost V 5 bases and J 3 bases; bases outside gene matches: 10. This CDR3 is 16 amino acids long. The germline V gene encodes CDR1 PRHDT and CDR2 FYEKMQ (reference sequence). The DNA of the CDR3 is TGTGCCAGCAGCGCAGGACTAGCGGACAACAACTACGAGCAGTACTTC. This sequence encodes CASSAGLADNNYEQYF.

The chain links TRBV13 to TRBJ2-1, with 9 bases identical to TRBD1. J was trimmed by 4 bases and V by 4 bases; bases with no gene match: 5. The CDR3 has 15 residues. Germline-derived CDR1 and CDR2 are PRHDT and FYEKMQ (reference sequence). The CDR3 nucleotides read TGTGCCAGCAGCTCCGGGACAGGGTGGTACAATGAGCAGTTCTTC. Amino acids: CASSSGTGWYNEQFF.

CDR3 nucleotide sequence: TGTGCCAGCAGTGACAGGCGACAGGGTTATGGCTACACCTTC. It translates to CASSDRRQGYGYTF. This sequence joins TRBV2 and TRBJ1-2; TRBD1 aligns across 7 bases. The CDR3 totals 14 residues. V shed 3 bases, J shed 5 bases, and the junction held 6 bases outside the gene matches. The germline V gene has CDR1 SNHLY and CDR2 FYNNEI.

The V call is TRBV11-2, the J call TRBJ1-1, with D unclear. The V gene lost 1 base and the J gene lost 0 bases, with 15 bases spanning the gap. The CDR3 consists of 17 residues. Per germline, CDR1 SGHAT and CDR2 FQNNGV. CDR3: CASSLAPGRGMNTEAFF. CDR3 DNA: TGTGCCAGCAGCTTAGCCCCGGGGAGAGGGATGAACACTGAAGCTTTCTTT.

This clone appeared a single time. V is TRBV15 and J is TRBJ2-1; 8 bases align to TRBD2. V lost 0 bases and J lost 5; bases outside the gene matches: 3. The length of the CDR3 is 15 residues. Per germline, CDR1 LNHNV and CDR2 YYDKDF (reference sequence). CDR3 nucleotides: TGTGCCACCAGCAGAGACGGGAGGGCGGACAATGAGCAGTTCTTC. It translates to CATSRDGRADNEQFF.

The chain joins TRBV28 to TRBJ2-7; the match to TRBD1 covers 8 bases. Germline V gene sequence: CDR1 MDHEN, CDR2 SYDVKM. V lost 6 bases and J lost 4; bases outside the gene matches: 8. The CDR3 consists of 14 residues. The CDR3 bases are TGTGCCAGCAGACCCGGACAGGGATGGTACGAGCAGTACTTC. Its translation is CASRPGQGWYEQYF.

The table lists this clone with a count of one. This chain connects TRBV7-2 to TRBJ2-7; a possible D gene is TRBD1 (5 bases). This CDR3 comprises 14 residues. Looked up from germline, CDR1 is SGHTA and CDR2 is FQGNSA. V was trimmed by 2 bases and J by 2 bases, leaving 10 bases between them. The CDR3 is CASSLSPTAYEQYF. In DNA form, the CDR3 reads TGTGCCAGCAGCTTATCCCCGACAGCCTACGAGCAGTACTTC.